The sequence of this T cell receptor (beta chain) was determined in a study of blood T cells in healthy people across ages. The CDR3 has 11 amino acids. V was clipped by 4 bases and J by 8 bases; unmatched bases: 2. The germline V gene encodes CDR1 SQVTM and CDR2 ANQGSEA. Primers used in a second PCR of roughly 7 to 12 cycles were a sample-barcoded 5' primer and a J-beta primer mix. Through a template-switch adaptor with 12 random nucleotides, each cDNA molecule received a tag. Individual samples furnished no less than 3 million CDR3-containing paired-end reads apiece. In TCRdb, the 5' RACE reads were re-called with MiXCR into one record per CDR3 protein. This sample carries over 600,000 distinct CDR3 sequences, around a fifth of them seen once, and the ten largest clones take about 3.6%. Each individual donor underwent a draw of ten milliliters of peripheral blood.

Sequencing was performed on blood. The chain links TRBV29-1 to TRBJ1-1; TRBD1 matches at 9 bases. The sequence was collected from a man aged 65 to 85 in good health. CDR3 sequence reads: CSVGGTGEAFF. CDR3 nucleotides: TGCAGCGTTGGAGGGACAGGGGAAGCTTTCTTT.